Detailed here is one T cell receptor beta chain. The antigen remains unidentified. The source of the sample is a study of blood T cells in healthy people across ages. This CDR3 has 14 amino acids. Germline values: CDR1 MNHEY, CDR2 SVGEGT. Trimming shortened V by 2 bases and J by 2 bases, and 8 bases separated the two germline ends. Study conclusions and caveats: Long-lived donors carried more naive CD4+ cells and greater diversity than aged donors.

Sample-barcoded 5' priming and a J-beta primer mix drove a second PCR of 7 to 11 cycles. TCRdb analysed the 5' RACE reads with MiXCR anew, one entry per CDR3 protein. The sample lists fewer than 650,000 distinct CDR3 sequences; over 25% were seen once. These records were also assigned to another study, of T cells of mothers and their children. In that study: It was related mother-child pairs that showed slightly higher overlap than unrelated pairs, without reaching significance.

The gene calls are TRBV6-2 or TRBV6-3 and TRBJ2-3, with unresolved D. The receptor's source is a boy aged 2-9 years in good health. The sequenced sample was blood. The CDR3 loop is CASSYEATTDTQYF. For the CDR3, the DNA is TGTGCCAGCAGTTACGAGGCCACCACAGATACGCAGTATTTT.